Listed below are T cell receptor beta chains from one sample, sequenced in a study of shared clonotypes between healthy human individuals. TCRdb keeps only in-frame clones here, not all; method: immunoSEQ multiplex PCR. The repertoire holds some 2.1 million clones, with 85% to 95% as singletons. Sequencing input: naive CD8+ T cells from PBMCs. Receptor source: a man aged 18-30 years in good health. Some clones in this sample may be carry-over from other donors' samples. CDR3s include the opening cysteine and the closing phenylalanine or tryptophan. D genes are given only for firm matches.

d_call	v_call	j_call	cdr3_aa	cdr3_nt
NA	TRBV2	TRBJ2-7	CASSEAGVSYEQYF	TGTGCCAGCAGTGAAGCAGGGGTATCCTACGAGCAGTACTTC
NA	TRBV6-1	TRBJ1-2	CATKDAINYGYTF	TGTGCCACCAAGGACGCAATTAACTATGGCTACACCTTC
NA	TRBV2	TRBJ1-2	CASNQNRVPLYGYTF	TGTGCCAGCAATCAAAACAGGGTCCCCCTCTATGGCTACACCTTC
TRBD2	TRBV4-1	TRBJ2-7	CASSQETVVAGTYEQYF	TGCGCCAGCAGCCAAGAAACAGTAGTAGCGGGGACCTACGAGCAGTACTTC
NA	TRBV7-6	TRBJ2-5	CASRQKETQYF	TGTGCCAGCAGACAAAAAGAGACCCAGTACTTC
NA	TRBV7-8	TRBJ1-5	CASSLSGTYNQPQHF	TGTGCCAGCAGCCTCTCCGGGACTTATAATCAGCCCCAGCATTTT
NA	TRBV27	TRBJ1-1	CASSPYRRGTEAFF	TGTGCCAGCAGCCCTTACAGGCGTGGCACTGAAGCTTTCTTT
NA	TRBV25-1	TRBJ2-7	CASRRGPEQYF	TGTGCCAGCCGGAGAGGGCCCGAGCAGTACTTC
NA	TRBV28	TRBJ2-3	CASSPRGIAASTDTQYF	TGTGCCAGCAGTCCCCGCGGGATAGCGGCTAGCACAGATACGCAGTATTTT
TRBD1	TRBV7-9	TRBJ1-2	CASSLPKGQEIYGYTF	TGTGCCAGCAGCTTACCGAAGGGACAGGAGATCTATGGCTACACCTTC
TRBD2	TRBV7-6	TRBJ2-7	CASSLEPSSGGAYEQYF	TGTGCCAGCAGCTTAGAACCTTCTAGCGGAGGAGCCTACGAGCAGTACTTC